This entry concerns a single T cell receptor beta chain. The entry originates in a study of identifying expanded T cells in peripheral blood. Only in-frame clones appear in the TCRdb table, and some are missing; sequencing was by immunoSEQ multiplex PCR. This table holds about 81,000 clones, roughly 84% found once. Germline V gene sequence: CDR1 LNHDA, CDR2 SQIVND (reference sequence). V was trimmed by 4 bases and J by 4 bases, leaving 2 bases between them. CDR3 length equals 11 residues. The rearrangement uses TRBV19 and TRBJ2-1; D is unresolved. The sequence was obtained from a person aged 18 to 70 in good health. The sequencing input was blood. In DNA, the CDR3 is TGTGCCAGTAGTAAGTACAATGAGCAGTTCTTC. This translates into CASSKYNEQFF.